Sequencing of this T cell receptor beta chain was carried out in a study of blood T cell repertoires in COVID-19. Study-wide background: The United States, Italy and Spain provided the acute and convalescent COVID-19 samples. PBMCs, B-cell-depleted T cells, or T cells provided the cDNA or gDNA that made up the material.

How the authors handled the data: Reference gene primer amplification gave estimated nucleated cell counts. Generated by immunoSEQ multiplex PCR, the TCRdb table keeps only in-frame clones and is missing some. That table supplies the V and J calls and clone size; D and trimming were determined from the DNA. Found here are about 39,000 clones, approximately 85% of them singletons; the top ten hold 9.9%. The sequencing input was peripheral blood. The TCR comes from a human donor in a cohort sampled during active COVID-19.

The CDR3 DNA reads TGCGCCAGCAGCTCGACAGGGAATGGAGAGACCCAGTACTTC. As protein: CASSSTGNGETQYF. The chain has TRBV5-1 and TRBJ2-5; the match to TRBD1 covers 7 bases. Germline V gene sequence: CDR1 SGHRS, CDR2 YFSETQ. V gave up 3 bases and J gave up 4 bases; unmatched junction bases: 6. The CDR3 totals 14 residues.